The clone carrying this TCR beta chain was recorded only once. The data were obtained in a study of blood T cell repertoires in COVID-19. Study-level information: Sites across the United States, Italy and Spain contributed samples from acute and convalescent COVID-19. The cDNA or gDNA used as material had been derived from T cells, B-cell-depleted T cells, or PBMCs.

There are 12 residues in the CDR3. Trimming left V 8 bases short and J 8 bases short, with 15 bases between. In germline, CDR1 is ENHRY, CDR2 SYGVKD. How the authors handled the data: Estimated nucleated cell counts came from reference gene primer amplification. Here immunoSEQ multiplex PCR was the method, and the copy in TCRdb shows in-frame clones only, minus some. V, J and clone size were drawn from that table, and D and trimming were deduced from the DNA. The sample has about 140,000 clones; about four fifths are singletons. This TCR came from a human donor in a cohort sampled during active COVID-19. The rearrangement joins TRBV10-3 to TRBJ1-1; tentative D call: TRBD1 (5 bases). Sequences were obtained from peripheral blood. CDR3 sequence (DNA): TGTGCCATCGGGATCGACAGTCGAGAAGCTTTCTTT. This codes for CAIGIDSREAFF.